This T cell receptor (beta chain) was recovered during a study of T-cell reconstitution after alpha-beta-depleted transplantation in children. General observations from the study: Day-60 TCRbeta diversity that was high in some patients was derived from surviving recipient T cells and thymic progenitors. Newly produced T cells mostly provided counts and TCRbeta diversity after one year, as hyperexpanded clones declined. Alpha-beta T cells about two months after transplant reportedly derived from several hundred expanded graft clones.

As for this clonotype: As yet, its antigen is unknown.

Between the trimmed V and J ends, which lost 6 bases and 2 bases, there was a span of 28 bases. The CDR3 spans 19 residues. Germline V gene data show CDR1 as SGHAT and CDR2 as FQDESV (reference sequence). The authors prepared the TCRbeta library with unique molecular identifiers. MiXCR was run by TCRdb on the PCR reads, yielding one entry per CDR3 protein. The sample yields about 340,000 distinct CDR3 sequences, about a sixth seen once. The material sequenced was PBMCs, mostly from graft donor cells, taken 360 days after TCRalphabeta/CD19-depleted stem cell transplant. This sequence was found in a male patient between 2 and 15 years old who had a stem cell transplant for acute lymphoblastic leukemia, so the T cells may come from the graft donor. The chain combines TRBV11-1 with TRBJ2-5; unclear D gene. The CDR3, as DNA: TGTGCCAGCAGTCAAAGATGGCGAATTCCAGGTTATCAGCAAGAGACCCAGTACTTC. It is translated as CASSQRWRIPGYQQETQYF.